This T cell receptor beta chain derives from a study of T cell repertoires in cytomegalovirus infection. Across the whole study: Public TCR beta signatures indicated both CMV infection and matching HLA type.

Regarding the study as a whole: CMV-specific TCR beta clonotypes restricted by HLA-C were the ones dominating the ex vivo response.

Comment on this clonotype: The antigen is unknown.

V was cut by 7 bases and J by 7 bases, with 20 bases left in between. There are 14 residues in the CDR3. Germline assignment: CDR1 DFQATT and CDR2 SNEGSKA (reference sequence). TCRdb re-called the reads with MiXCR, one entry per CDR3 protein. The data show about 71,000 distinct CDR3 sequences, with roughly 20% seen just once and approximately 68% held by the top ten. This TCR was recovered from a human donor in good health (CMV status not recorded). Some clones in this sample may be carry-over from other donors' samples. The source was CD8+ T cells from cultured PBMCs, collected from culture after CMV antigen stimulation. This chain links TRBV20-1 with TRBJ1-5, with D maybe TRBD1 (5 bases). CDR3 region: CSGTKAGDWQPQHF. As DNA, the CDR3 is TGCAGTGGGACAAAGGCGGGGGATTGGCAGCCCCAGCATTTT.